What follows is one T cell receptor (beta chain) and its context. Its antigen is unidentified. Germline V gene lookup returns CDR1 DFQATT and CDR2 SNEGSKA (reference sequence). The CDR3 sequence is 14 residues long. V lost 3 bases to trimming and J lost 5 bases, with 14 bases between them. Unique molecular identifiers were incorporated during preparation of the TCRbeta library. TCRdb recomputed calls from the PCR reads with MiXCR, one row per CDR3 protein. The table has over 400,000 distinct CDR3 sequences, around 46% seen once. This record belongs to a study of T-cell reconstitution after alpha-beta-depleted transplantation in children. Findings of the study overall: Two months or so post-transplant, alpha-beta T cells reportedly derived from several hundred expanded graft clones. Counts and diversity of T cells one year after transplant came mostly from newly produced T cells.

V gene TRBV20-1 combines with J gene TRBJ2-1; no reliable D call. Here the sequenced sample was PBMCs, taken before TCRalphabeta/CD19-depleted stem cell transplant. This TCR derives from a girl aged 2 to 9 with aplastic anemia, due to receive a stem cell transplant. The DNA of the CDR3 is TGCAGTGCTAGGGCTTTGGGTTGGGACAATGAGCAGTTCTTC. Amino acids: CSARALGWDNEQFF.